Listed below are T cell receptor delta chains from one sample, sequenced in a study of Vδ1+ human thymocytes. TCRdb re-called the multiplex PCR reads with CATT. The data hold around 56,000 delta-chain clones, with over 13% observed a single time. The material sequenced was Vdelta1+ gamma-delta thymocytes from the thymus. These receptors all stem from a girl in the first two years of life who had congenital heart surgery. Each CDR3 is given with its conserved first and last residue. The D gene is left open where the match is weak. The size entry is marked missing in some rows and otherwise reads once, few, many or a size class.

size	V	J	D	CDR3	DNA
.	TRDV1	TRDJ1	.	CALGRLAPLMGGDTDKLIF	TGTGCTCTTGGACGCCTCGCGCCCCTGATGGGGGGGGACACCGATAAACTCATCTTT
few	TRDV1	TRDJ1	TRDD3	CALGESLPLPRTGGYTPGYTDKLIF	TGTGCTCTTGGGGAAAGTCTTCCTTTACCCCGTACTGGGGGATACACGCCTGGGTACACCGATAAACTCATCTTT
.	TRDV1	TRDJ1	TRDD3	CALGELIGTGRPGGCRTDKLIF	TGTGCTCTTGGGGAACTAATCGGCACCGGACGCCCCGGGGGATGCCGTACCGATAAACTCATCTTT
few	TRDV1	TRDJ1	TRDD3	CALGGLLLGDLNPTDKLIF	TGTGCTCTTGGGGGACTTCTACTGGGGGATCTGAACCCCACCGATAAACTCATCTTT
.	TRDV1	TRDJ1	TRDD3	CALGENVTYAGDTGSDKLIF	TGTGCTCTTGGGGAAAACGTAACCTACGCGGGGGATACCGGCAGCGATAAACTCATCTTT
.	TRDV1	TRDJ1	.	CALGEEAPTGGWGPRRDKLIF	TGTGCTCTTGGGGAAGAGGCTCCTACCGGGGGCTGGGGCCCACGGCGAGATAAACTCATCTTT
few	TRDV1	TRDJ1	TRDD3	CALGEPTFTALFRAGGSFTDKLIF	TGTGCTCTTGGGGAGCCTACCTTCACTGCCCTCTTCCGTGCTGGGGGATCGTTTACCGATAAACTCATCTTT
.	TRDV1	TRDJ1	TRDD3	CALGEQAVLGGPTDKLIF	TGTGCTCTTGGGGAACAAGCCGTACTGGGGGGCCCCACCGATAAACTCATCTTT
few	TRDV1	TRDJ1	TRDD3	CALGESPWGIRSYTDKLIF	TGTGCTCTTGGGGAAAGTCCGTGGGGGATACGGTCGTACACCGATAAACTCATCTTT
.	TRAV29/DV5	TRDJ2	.	CSVLLCSSRWGHPGGFPPVTLTAQLFF	.
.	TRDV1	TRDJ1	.	CALGELGPYSDTRKRYRKLIF	TGTGCTCTTGGGGAACTGGGCCCCTACTCAGATACGCGCAAGAGATACCGAAAACTCATCTTT
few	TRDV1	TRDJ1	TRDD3	CALGELSVLLGAHTDKLIF	TGTGCTCTTGGGGAACTGTCAGTTCTACTGGGGGCCCACACCGATAAACTCATCTTT
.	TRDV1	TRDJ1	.	CALGITNGSNTDKLIF	TGTGCTCTTGGGATTACGAACGGGTCGAACACCGATAAACTCATCTTT
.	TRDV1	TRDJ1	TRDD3	CALGGTSWGMTKLGPREPSTDKLIF	TGTGCTCTTGGGGGAACCAGTTGGGGGATGACGAAGCTGGGCCCTAGAGAGCCAAGTACCGATAAACTCATCTTT
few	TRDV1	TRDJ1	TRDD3	CALGGYLYWGIFIDKLIF	TGTGCTCTTGGGGGCTACCTTTACTGGGGGATATTCATCGATAAACTCATCTTT
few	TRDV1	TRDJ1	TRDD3	CALGARLLPVVLGDTGLIF	TGTGCTCTTGGGGCCCGCCTTCTCCCCGTCGTACTGGGGGATACCGGGCTCATCTTT
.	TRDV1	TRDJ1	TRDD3	CALGEQGAFEAYGHWGDKLIF	TGTGCTCTTGGGGAACAGGGGGCCTTTGAGGCCTACGGCCACTGGGGCGATAAACTCATCTTT
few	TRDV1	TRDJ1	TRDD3	CALGDFPYWGAKGTDKLIF	TGTGCTCTTGGGGATTTCCCGTACTGGGGAGCGAAAGGCACCGATAAACTCATCTTT
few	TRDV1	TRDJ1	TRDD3	CALGDRISNHWGILNTDKLIF	TGTGCTCTTGGGGATCGAATAAGTAACCACTGGGGGATACTGAACACCGATAAACTCATCTTT
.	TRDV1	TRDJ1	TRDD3	CALGESTMTGRTGGYPIKLIF	TGTGCTCTTGGGGAATCTACGATGACGGGACGTACTGGGGGATACCCTATTAAACTCATCTTT
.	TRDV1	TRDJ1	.	CALGDNPLLTSDTDKLIF	TGTGCTCTTGGGGACAATCCCCTCCTCACGTCGGATACCGATAAACTCATCTTT
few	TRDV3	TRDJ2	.	CAFRAHKTAQLFF	TGTGCCTTTAGGGCCCACAAGACAGCACAACTCTTCTTT
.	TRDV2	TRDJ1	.	CACEVPSLPKTADKLIF	TGTGCCTGTGAGGTACCGTCCTTACCTAAGACAGCCGATAAACTCATCTTT
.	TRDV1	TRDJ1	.	CALGAHFYLNVLTDKLIF	TGTGCTCTTGGGGCCCACTTCTATCTCAACGTCCTTACCGATAAACTCATCTTT
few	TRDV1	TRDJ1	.	CALGELRQGTDKLIF	TGTGCTCTTGGGGAACTCAGGCAAGGCACCGATAAACTCATCTTT
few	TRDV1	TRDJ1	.	CALGDARPIGRHTDKLIF	TGTGCTCTTGGGGACGCTAGACCCATCGGTCGGCACACCGATAAACTCATCTTT
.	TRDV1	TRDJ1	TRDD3	CALGDLRLGDTSTDKLIF	TGTGCTCTTGGGGATCTTCGTCTGGGGGATACAAGCACCGATAAACTCATCTTT
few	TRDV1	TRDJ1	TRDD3	CALGTPTSPRGYGRGAVDKLIF	TGTGCTCTTGGGACCCCGACAAGCCCTAGGGGATACGGCCGCGGGGCGGTCGATAAACTCATCTTT
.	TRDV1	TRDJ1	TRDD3	CALGEQLGGYTDKLIF	TGTGCTCTTGGGGAACAACTTGGGGGATACACCGATAAACTCATCTTT